These T cell receptor beta chains were read from a single sample in a study of response to subunit inactivated influenza vaccine. TCRdb called the RT-PCR reads again in MiXCR, with one record for every CDR3 protein. The table includes about 780,000 distinct CDR3 sequences, 15% to 20% detected once. Specimen: PBMCs from blood, collected 5 days after vaccination. Receptors originate from a man aged 50 to 60 who received an inactivated influenza vaccine. Each CDR3 is given with its conserved first and last residue. A D gene is named only where the DNA matches it firmly. A clone size is listed for some rows: how often the clone was seen (once, few, many), or a class if it is expanded.

d_call	v_call	cdr3_length	clone_size	j_call	cdr3_aa	cdr3_nt
.	TRBV13	12	.	TRBJ2-5	CASSLSSGTQYF	TGTGCCAGCAGCTTGAGCTCAGGGACCCAGTACTTC
.	TRBV7-2	13	many	TRBJ2-1	CASSFASRTEQFF	TGTGCCAGCAGCTTCGCTAGCCGCACTGAGCAGTTCTTC
.	TRBV5-1	14	.	TRBJ1-2	CASREDPGLYGYTF	TGCGCCAGCAGGGAGGACCCGGGGCTCTATGGCTACACCTTC
TRBD1	TRBV12-3/TRBV12-4	13	few	TRBJ1-5	CASSSTGGLAQHF	TGTGCCAGCAGTTCGACAGGGGGGTTGGCCCAGCATTTT
TRBD2	TRBV4-1	17	few	TRBJ2-1	CASSQLPGTSGYNEQFF	TGCGCCAGCAGCCAGCTCCCCGGGACTAGCGGATACAATGAGCAGTTCTTC
.	TRBV10-2	14	.	TRBJ2-2	CASRRTLSTGELFF	TGCGCCAGCAGAAGGACTTTAAGCACCGGGGAGCTGTTTTTT
.	TRBV10-3	16	.	TRBJ1-1	CAISESEFSSNTEAFF	TGTGCCATCAGTGAGTCCGAGTTTAGCTCGAACACTGAAGCTTTCTTT
.	TRBV5-8	15	few	TRBJ2-1	CASSLGQVPYNEQFF	TGTGCCAGCAGCTTGGGACAAGTCCCTTACAATGAGCAGTTCTTC
.	TRBV28	16	.	TRBJ2-7	CASRSFGAGSSYEQYF	TGTGCCAGCAGAAGTTTTGGTGCAGGGAGCTCCTACGAGCAGTACTTC
.	TRBV7-2	16	few	TRBJ2-3	CASSPLGGLSTDTQYF	TGTGCCAGCAGCCCCCTGGGCGGGCTCAGCACAGATACGCAGTATTTT
.	TRBV12-3/TRBV12-4	14	.	TRBJ2-7	CASLASVGPYEQYF	TGTGCCAGCCTAGCGTCCGTGGGCCCCTACGAGCAGTACTTC
.	TRBV30	15	.	TRBJ2-5	CACSVMRGVGETQYF	TGTGCCTGCAGTGTAATGCGGGGAGTGGGAGAGACCCAGTACTTC
.	TRBV6-1	17	.	TRBJ1-6	CASSRGGGRSYNSPLHF	TGTGCCAGCAGCCGAGGGGGGGGACGATCCTATAATTCACCCCTCCACTTT
.	TRBV30	13	many	TRBJ1-2	CAWSGQGGGGYTF	TGTGCCTGGTCTGGGCAGGGCGGCGGTGGCTACACCTTC
TRBD2	TRBV7-9	17	.	TRBJ2-7	CASSSGTSGLLSYEQYF	TGTGCCAGCAGTAGTGGGACTAGCGGGCTTCTCTCCTACGAGCAGTACTTC
.	TRBV24-1	12	many	TRBJ2-2	CATRRATGELFF	TGTGCCACCAGGAGGGCCACCGGGGAGCTGTTTTTT
TRBD2	TRBV4-2	16	few	TRBJ2-1	CASSPVRSSGNNEQFF	TGTGCCAGCAGCCCCGTCCGGTCTAGCGGGAACAATGAGCAGTTCTTC
TRBD1	TRBV7-2	16	.	TRBJ2-5	CASSLLFGQVQETQYF	TGTGCCAGCAGCTTACTTTTCGGACAGGTACAAGAGACCCAGTACTTC
TRBD1	TRBV9	16	.	TRBJ2-1	CASSAFGQGFFDEQFF	TGTGCCAGCAGCGCCTTTGGACAGGGGTTTTTTGATGAGCAGTTCTTC
.	TRBV9	14	few	TRBJ1-2	CASSVGQMNIGYTF	TGTGCCAGCAGCGTCGGGCAGATGAATATAGGCTACACCTTC
.	TRBV5-1	13	many	TRBJ2-1	CASSSDRNNEQFF	TGCGCCAGCAGCTCGGACAGAAACAATGAGCAGTTCTTC
.	TRBV7-6	17	.	TRBJ2-2	CASSLAARNGNTGELFF	TGTGCCAGCAGCTTAGCAGCTCGGAACGGTAACACCGGGGAGCTGTTTTTT
TRBD2	TRBV5-5	15	few	TRBJ2-7	CASSRSLGLWLEQYF	TGTGCCAGCAGCCGCTCACTGGGACTATGGCTCGAGCAGTACTTC
.	TRBV20-1	15	many	TRBJ2-1	CSASPQSPSYNEQFF	TGCAGTGCCAGTCCCCAGTCTCCCTCTTACAATGAGCAGTTCTTC
.	TRBV28	16	.	TRBJ2-1	CASSLSYLSPPNEQFF	TGTGCCAGCAGTTTATCCTACCTCTCCCCCCCCAATGAGCAGTTCTTC
.	TRBV20-1	12	.	TRBJ2-1	CSAAVTTGEQFF	TGCAGTGCCGCGGTGACTACTGGTGAGCAGTTCTTC
.	TRBV15	13	few	TRBJ2-2	CATSRDGARELFF	TGTGCCACCAGCAGAGATGGCGCAAGGGAGCTGTTTTTT
.	TRBV27	15	few	TRBJ1-5	CASSLSPTVNQPQHF	TGTGCCAGCAGTTTATCCCCGACAGTAAATCAGCCCCAGCATTTT
TRBD2	TRBV20-1	18	.	TRBJ2-7	CSASPGTSGVVSSYEQYF	TGCAGTGCTAGTCCCGGGACTAGCGGGGTTGTTAGCTCCTACGAGCAGTACTTC
TRBD2	TRBV20-1	14	few	TRBJ2-1	CSARAGLTYNEQFF	TGCAGTGCTAGAGCGGGACTAACCTACAATGAGCAGTTCTTC
TRBD2	TRBV6-2/TRBV6-3	20	.	TRBJ2-1	CASSYRSRLAGGPIYNEQFF	TGTGCCAGCAGTTATCGGTCCCGGCTAGCGGGAGGGCCGATCTACAATGAGCAGTTCTTC
.	TRBV10-3	16	.	TRBJ1-6	CAISESQPGYNSPLHF	TGTGCCATCAGTGAGTCGCAGCCAGGGTATAATTCACCCCTCCACTTT
TRBD2	TRBV6-1	15	many	TRBJ2-7	CASSRTLAGGYEQYF	TGTGCCAGCAGCCGCACCCTAGCGGGGGGTTACGAGCAGTACTTC
.	TRBV5-8	15	.	TRBJ2-7	CASSYPGLSSYEQYF	TGTGCCAGCAGCTACCCCGGGCTTAGCTCGTACGAGCAGTACTTC
TRBD2	TRBV28	17	.	TRBJ2-1	CASSYSLAGGVYNEQFF	TGTGCCAGCAGTTATTCCCTTGCGGGAGGGGTTTACAATGAGCAGTTCTTC
.	TRBV10-3	15	few	TRBJ2-2	CAISESGPSTGELFF	TGTGCCATCAGTGAGTCGGGTCCCTCGACCGGGGAGCTGTTTTTT
TRBD2	TRBV3-1	17	.	TRBJ2-1	CASSKTSGGASHNEQFF	TGTGCCAGCAGCAAGACTAGCGGGGGGGCTTCGCACAATGAGCAGTTCTTC
TRBD2	TRBV9	18	few	TRBJ2-7	CASSVAVTSGRDGYEQYF	TGTGCCAGCAGCGTGGCCGTAACTAGCGGGAGGGACGGCTACGAGCAGTACTTC
TRBD1	TRBV18	14	.	TRBJ2-5	CASSTSTGRETQYF	TGTGCCAGCTCAACCTCGACAGGGCGGGAGACCCAGTACTTC
TRBD2	TRBV15	16	.	TRBJ2-1	CATSSYGGGSYNEQFF	TGTGCCACCAGCAGTTATGGCGGGGGGTCCTACAATGAGCAGTTCTTC
TRBD1	TRBV12-3/TRBV12-4	15	.	TRBJ2-1	CASSILRDRDNEQFF	TGTGCCAGCAGTATCCTCCGGGACAGGGACAATGAGCAGTTCTTC
.	TRBV24-1	15	few	TRBJ2-7	CATSDTSGHPYEQYF	TGTGCCACCAGTGATACATCGGGACACCCCTACGAGCAGTACTTC
.	TRBV11-2	16	few	TRBJ2-7	CASSRTRDPYIHEQYF	TGTGCCAGCAGCCGGACCCGGGATCCGTACATCCACGAGCAGTACTTC
TRBD1	TRBV5-5	13	few	TRBJ2-7	CASTGGRSYEQYF	TGTGCCAGCACAGGGGGCAGGTCCTACGAGCAGTACTTC
TRBD1	TRBV20-1	16	.	TRBJ2-7	CSARRTRTGAMYEQYF	TGCAGTGCTAGACGAACCCGGACAGGGGCGATGTACGAGCAGTACTTC
TRBD1	TRBV5-1	14	many	TRBJ1-1	CASSLAGQDPEAFF	TGCGCCAGCAGCTTGGCCGGACAGGATCCTGAAGCTTTCTTT
.	TRBV12-3/TRBV12-4	16	once	TRBJ2-3	CASSLATRYRTDTQYF	TGTGCCAGCAGTTTAGCAACGAGGTACCGCACAGATACGCAGTATTTT
TRBD2	TRBV24-1	19	few	TRBJ2-1	CATSDRAGTSGRPYNEQFF	TGTGCCACCAGTGACCGGGCCGGGACTAGCGGGAGGCCTTACAATGAGCAGTTCTTC
TRBD2	TRBV20-1	14	many	TRBJ2-1	CSARGLAGYNEQFF	TGCAGTGCCAGGGGACTAGCGGGGTACAATGAGCAGTTCTTC
.	TRBV4-2	17	few	TRBJ2-7	CASSLSAEGVPNYEQYF	TGTGCCAGCAGCCTTTCCGCTGAGGGAGTACCTAACTACGAGCAGTACTTC
.	TRBV20-1	14	.	TRBJ1-5	CSATVGSSNQPQHF	TGCAGTGCTACTGTAGGGAGTTCCAATCAGCCCCAGCATTTT
.	TRBV10-1	14	many	TRBJ2-1	CASSESPGYNEQFF	TGCGCCAGCAGTGAGTCTCCAGGGTACAATGAGCAGTTCTTC
TRBD2	TRBV20-1	14	.	TRBJ2-5	CSARDPGGKETQYF	TGCAGTGCTAGAGATCCGGGGGGGAAAGAGACCCAGTACTTC
.	TRBV7-9	12	.	TRBJ2-1	CASSATAPEQFF	TGTGCCAGCAGCGCGACTGCTCCTGAGCAGTTCTTC
.	TRBV6-1	14	few	TRBJ1-6	CASSVRGAGSPLHF	TGTGCCAGCAGTGTTCGGGGGGCCGGTTCACCCCTCCACTTT
TRBD1	TRBV24-1	17	.	TRBJ2-2	CATSDRRGTGGTGELFF	TGTGCCACCAGTGATCGCCGCGGGACAGGGGGCACCGGGGAGCTGTTTTTT
TRBD2	TRBV7-9	16	.	TRBJ2-3	CASSSFLAGVSDTQYF	TGTGCCAGCAGCTCATTTCTAGCGGGAGTGTCCGATACGCAGTATTTT
TRBD2	TRBV3-1	16	.	TRBJ2-3	CASSQGLAGNTDTQYF	TGTGCCAGCAGCCAAGGATTAGCGGGGAACACAGATACGCAGTATTTT
.	TRBV5-5	12	few	TRBJ2-7	CASSHRAYEQYF	TGTGCCAGCAGCCACAGGGCTTACGAGCAGTACTTC